The 18 T cell receptor beta chains below come from one sample, sequenced in a study of T cells in Graves' hyperthyroidism and ophthalmopathy. RNA transcripts were the template for amplifying TCR beta CDR3 regions. First-round RT-PCR with HTBI primers amplified the TCR CDR3 region. A single record per CDR3 protein comes from TCRdb applying MiXCR to the multiplex PCR reads. The table lists hundreds of thousands of distinct CDR3 sequences, roughly 40% of them singletons. Material: blood. All receptors derive from a man aged 18 to 30 with Graves' hyperthyroidism.

This clonotype was seen only a few times. DNA of the CDR3: TGTGCCAGCAGTGCCGGGACAGGATCCAGTGAAGCTTTCTTT. This translates into CASSAGTGSSEAFF. V gene TRBV6-6 combines with J gene TRBJ1-1; 8 bases fit TRBD1. The length of the CDR3 is 14 residues. V dropped 5 bases and J dropped 7; count of bases not matched to a gene: 9. Looked up from germline, CDR1 is MNHNY and CDR2 is SVGAGI (reference sequence).

J is TRBJ2-7 and V is TRBV7-9; D uncertain. TRBJ2-1 explains the end of the DNA better; the J call may be wrong. CDR1 and CDR2 (germline): SEHNR, FQNEAQ (reference sequence). The length of the CDR3 is 12 residues. The CDR3 DNA follows: TGTGCCAGCAGCTTAACCCGAGTCGAGCAGTTCTTC. Residues: CASSLTRVEQFF.

In its sample, this clonotype was seen a few times. The chain carries TRBV5-5 and TRBJ1-5; D not certain. The CDR3 runs 12 residues. CDR1 SGHKS and CDR2 YYEKEE come from the germline V gene (reference sequence). V lost 0 bases and J lost 10, with 8 bases in between. The CDR3 DNA is TGTGCCAGCAGCTTGGAAGAGGGCCCCCAGCATTTT. It yields the protein CASSLEEGPQHF.

This clonotype was detected only a few times. The chain links TRBV6-5 to TRBJ2-7, with D unresolved. V was cut by 7 bases and J by 2 bases, with 6 bases left in between. The germline V gene has CDR1 MNHEY and CDR2 SVGAGI. The CDR3 is 11 amino acids. CDR3 nucleotides: TGTGCCAGCAAGGTAGCCTACGAGCAGTACTTC. It encodes CASKVAYEQYF.

This clonotype has a count of ten or more. This chain connects TRBV9 to TRBJ1-5, with D possibly matching TRBD1 (5 bases). This CDR3 is 15 amino acids long. The germline V and J ends were trimmed by 0 bases and 4 bases, with 11 bases remaining between them. Germline V lookup: CDR1 SGDLS, CDR2 YYNGEE. The CDR3 protein is CASSVGAGGNQPQHF. For the CDR3, the DNA is TGTGCCAGCAGCGTAGGGGCGGGGGGGAATCAGCCCCAGCATTTT.

This clonotype was detected a few times. This chain links TRBV12-3 or TRBV12-4 with TRBJ2-7, with unresolved D. The CDR3 runs to 11 residues. V lost 6 bases and J lost 5, with 8 bases in between. CDR3: CASRGWDEQYF. The CDR3 bases are TGTGCCAGCAGGGGGTGGGACGAGCAGTACTTC.

This clonotype was recorded once. An end of the junction differs from the germline gene, which may be a read error. This chain links TRBV7-9 with TRBJ1-2, with D perhaps matching TRBD1 (5 bases). CDR1 and CDR2 (germline): SEHNR, FQNEAQ (reference sequence). The CDR3 totals 15 residues. The CDR3 here is CASSIAGTFNYGYTF. As DNA, the CDR3 is TGTGCCAGCAGCATAGCCGGGACGTTCAACTATGGCTACACCTTC.

This clonotype was picked up a small number of times. The V and J genes are TRBV20-1 and TRBJ2-7; D is uncertain. Germline CDR1 is DFQATT and CDR2 is SNEGSKA (reference sequence). Trimming left V 5 bases short and J 0 bases short, with 11 bases between. The CDR3 is 13 amino acids. CDR3 in amino acids: CSAWSDNSYEQYF. CDR3 DNA: TGCAGTGCTTGGAGTGACAACTCCTACGAGCAGTACTTC.

This clonotype was picked up a small number of times. This chain links TRBV12-3 or TRBV12-4 with TRBJ1-5; D remains unclear. The CDR3 spans 17 residues. V lost 6 bases and J lost 5, with 23 bases in between. Written as DNA, the CDR3 is TGTGCCAGCAGCCACCCGGACTGGGAAGCCTTCGATCAGCCCCAGCATTTT. Translated: CASSHPDWEAFDQPQHF.

J is TRBJ1-2 and V is TRBV6-1; perhaps TRBD1 as D (5 bases). Germline V gene sequence: CDR1 MNHNS, CDR2 SASEGT. V was trimmed by 5 bases and J by 8 bases, leaving 21 bases between them. This CDR3 region has 15 residues. The CDR3 is CASSSYRTSGKGYTF. In DNA form, the CDR3 reads TGTGCCAGCAGTTCCTACAGGACATCCGGAAAGGGCTACACCTTC.

The chain couples TRBV2 to TRBJ1-1; D possibly corresponds to TRBD1 (5 bases). V dropped 1 base and J dropped 7 bases, with 13 bases sitting between them. Germline lookup yields CDR1 SNHLY and CDR2 FYNNEI. This CDR3 is 14 amino acids long. The CDR3 sequence is CASSEEGIGGEAFF. The CDR3 DNA follows: TGTGCCAGCAGTGAAGAGGGGATCGGTGGTGAAGCTTTCTTT. The variable domain in full, with the rest retrieved from reference TRBV2 and TRBJ1-1, is EPEVTQTPSHQVTQMGQEVILRCVPISNHLYFYWYRQILGQKVEFLVSFYNNEISEKSEIFDDQFSVERPDGSNFTLKIRSTKLEDSAMYFCASSEEGIGGEAFFGQGTRLTVV.

This chain uses TRBV29-1 with TRBJ2-1; 9 bases match TRBD1. The germline V gene encodes CDR1 SQVTM and CDR2 ANQGSEA. Germline trimming cut 7 bases from V and 9 bases from J; bases unmatched to any gene: 10. CDR3 size: 13 residues. CDR3 sequence reads: CSGEGDRAIEQFF. The CDR3 bases are TGCAGCGGGGAGGGGGACAGGGCGATTGAGCAGTTCTTC.

This clonotype has at least ten counts. This rearrangement joins TRBV7-3 to TRBJ1-1; tentatively, D is TRBD1 (6 bases). CDR1 SGHTA and CDR2 FQGTGA come from the germline V gene. The V and J ends lost 6 bases and 0 bases respectively, with 8 bases between them. The CDR3 length is 13 residues. In nucleotides, the CDR3 is TGTGCCAGCAGACAGGGTGTGAACACTGAAGCTTTCTTT. Amino acid sequence: CASRQGVNTEAFF.

This clonotype occurred a few times. This chain connects TRBV5-1 to TRBJ2-7; 9 bases line up with TRBD2. The CDR3 is 15 amino acids. With 4 bases clipped from V and 6 bases from J, the junction kept 11 bases outside the gene matches. CDR1 and CDR2 from the germline V gene are SGHRS and YFSETQ. The CDR3 is CASSVAGTSMGEQYF. The DNA of the CDR3 is TGCGCCAGCAGCGTCGCCGGGACTAGCATGGGCGAGCAGTACTTC. Variable domain in full (rest from reference TRBV5-1 and TRBJ2-7): KAGVTQTPRYLIKTRGQQVTLSCSPISGHRSVSWYQQTPGQGLQFLFEYFSETQRNKGNFPGRFSGRQFSNSRSEMNVSTLELGDSALYLCASSVAGTSMGEQYFGPGTRLTVT.

Ten or more counts support this clonotype. The rearrangement joins TRBV29-1 to TRBJ2-7; D ambiguous. The V gene's germline CDR1 is SQVTM and CDR2 ANQGSEA. V was shortened by 3 bases and J by 0 bases, with 6 bases between the two germline ends. The CDR3 runs to 12 residues. The CDR3 nucleotides are TGCAGCGTTGAGGGCCTCTCCTACGAGCAGTACTTC. Amino acid sequence: CSVEGLSYEQYF.

This clonotype came up many times. The chain uses TRBV9 and TRBJ2-2; 7 positions match TRBD2. V was clipped by 1 base and J by 5 bases; unmatched bases: 5. The CDR3 has 15 amino acids. Germline lookup yields CDR1 SGDLS and CDR2 YYNGEE. In DNA, the CDR3 is TGTGCCAGCAGCGTAACGCCTAGCGGAACCGGGGAGCTGTTTTTT. It is translated as CASSVTPSGTGELFF.

This chain uses TRBV29-1 with TRBJ1-2; a possible D gene is TRBD1 (5 bases). This CDR3 contains 14 residues. Trimming removed 8 bases at V and 2 bases at J, with 18 bases between. CDR1 is SQVTM, CDR2 ANQGSEA, per germline. The CDR3 DNA sequence: TGCAGCAGTTACACCCCCGACAGCAACTATGGCTACACCTTC. It specifies CSSYTPDSNYGYTF.

Concerning this clonotype: The junction shows a germline mismatch at one end, possibly a read error. The DNA of the CDR3 is TGTGCCAGCAGTGAAGAACGGAACTCTGGGGCCAACGTCCTGACTTTC. As protein: CASSEERNSGANVLTF. The chain uses TRBV10-3 and TRBJ2-6; no firm D call. The germline CDR1 and CDR2 sequences are ENHRY and SYGVKD. There are 16 residues in the CDR3.